Each of the 14 T cell receptor beta chains below was sequenced from the same sample in a study of shared clonotypes between healthy human individuals. Sequencing was performed with immunoSEQ multiplex PCR; in TCRdb, only in-frame clones are kept and a portion is missing. The data show roughly 2,500,000 clones, approximately 93% seen once. Material for sequencing was naive CD4+ T cells from PBMCs. Indicated subset: CD45RA+ positively selected. The receptor source for this set is a man aged 18 to 30 in good health. Some clones in this sample may be carry-over from other donors' samples.

This rearrangement joins TRBV18 to TRBJ2-5; no firm D call. The DNA end lines up better with TRBJ2-7; the J call may be wrong. Germline CDR1 KGHSH, CDR2 LQKENI. The CDR3 extends over 13 amino acids. CDR3 loop: CASSPLRPGEQYF. CDR3 sequence (DNA): TGTGCCAGCTCACCGCTCCGACCCGGCGAGCAGTACTTC.

This chain links TRBV10-3 with TRBJ1-2; D is unclear. Germline loops: CDR1 ENHRY, CDR2 SYGVKD. The V end lost 5 bases, the J end lost 5 bases, and 12 bases lay between the germline ends. This CDR3 spans 13 amino acids. For the CDR3, the DNA is TGTGCCATCAGTCGGGAACCGAGTTATGGCTACACCTTC. Translated, it gives CAISREPSYGYTF.

In DNA form, the CDR3 reads TGTGCCAGCAGCGTAGGGCCCCTCGCAGGGCAGTTCTTC. Translated: CASSVGPLAGQFF. The chain recombines TRBV9 with TRBJ2-1; D is uncertain. V gave up 0 bases and J gave up 12 bases, with 13 bases separating them. Germline V gene data show CDR1 as SGDLS and CDR2 as YYNGEE. The CDR3 has 13 residues.

The rearrangement uses TRBV4-1 and TRBJ1-5, with 7 bases identical to TRBD1. The germline CDR1 and CDR2 sequences are MGHRA and YSYEKL. The length of the CDR3 is 17 residues. J gave up 4 bases and V 0 bases, and 9 bases lay outside the gene matches. CDR3 DNA sequence: TGCGCCAGCAGCCAAGAACAAAGTGGGACAGTTAATCAGCCCCAGCATTTT. Amino acids: CASSQEQSGTVNQPQHF.

The chain has TRBV9 and TRBJ2-1; TRBD2 matches at 11 bases. J gave up 7 bases and V 2 bases, and 5 bases lay outside the gene matches. CDR1 is SGDLS and CDR2 is YYNGEE in the germline V gene. The CDR3 is made up of 15 amino acids. This chain's CDR3 is CASSVGLAVRNEQFF. In DNA, the CDR3 is TGTGCCAGCAGCGTGGGACTAGCGGTGAGGAATGAGCAGTTCTTC.

The gene calls are TRBV27 and TRBJ1-5; D unresolved. The germline V gene has CDR1 MNHEY and CDR2 SMNVEV (reference sequence). The CDR3 runs 13 residues. Trimming took off 8 bases at V and 5 bases at J, with 13 bases between the two ends. CDR3 sequence (DNA): TGTGCCAGCGAAAACCGAACGGATCAGCCCCAGCATTTT. Translation: CASENRTDQPQHF.

This sequence joins TRBV4-1 and TRBJ1-4, with D uncertain. CDR1 MGHRA and CDR2 YSYEKL come from the germline V gene. This CDR3 has 13 residues. V lost 4 bases and J 8 bases, leaving 11 bases between the germline ends. This chain's CDR3 is CASSLTLGEKLFF. CDR3 DNA sequence: TGCGCCAGCAGCCTAACCCTGGGAGAAAAACTGTTTTTT.

This chain uses TRBV10-3 with TRBJ2-3, with 12 positions matching TRBD2. CDR3 size: 15 residues. With V trimmed by 5 bases and J by 4 bases, 4 bases remained unmatched. From germline, CDR1 is ENHRY and CDR2 SYGVKD. CDR3 sequence (DNA): TGTGCCATCAGTAAGACTAGCGGGAGCCCAGATACGCAGTATTTT. It yields the protein CAISKTSGSPDTQYF.

The gene calls are TRBV6-1 and TRBJ2-3; D ambiguous. Germline V lookup: CDR1 MNHNS, CDR2 SASEGT. The CDR3 contains 16 residues. V dropped 4 bases and J dropped 1 base, with 15 bases sitting between them. The DNA for the CDR3 is TGTGCCAGCAGTGGTTTCCGTGGGAAGCGCACAGATACGCAGTATTTT. Translating gives CASSGFRGKRTDTQYF.

The chain links TRBV28 to TRBJ1-4, with TRBD1 as a possible D gene (5 bases). Trimming stripped 3 bases from V and 8 bases from J, with 16 bases between. The CDR3 extends over 15 amino acids. The V gene's germline CDR1 is MDHEN and CDR2 SYDVKM. CDR3 sequence (DNA): TGTGCCAGCAGTTTTGCACCGGGACCAGGGGAAAAACTGTTTTTT. Protein sequence: CASSFAPGPGEKLFF.

V usage is TRBV5-4 and J usage is TRBJ1-4; D ambiguous. The length of the CDR3 is 16 residues. Germline values: CDR1 SGHNT, CDR2 YYREEE (reference sequence). V gave up 0 bases and J gave up 8 bases, with 17 bases separating them. This CDR3 is CASSLGKAFGVEKLFF. The CDR3 region has the DNA TGTGCCAGCAGCTTGGGCAAGGCTTTCGGGGTGGAAAAACTGTTTTTT.

The CDR3 DNA reads as TGTGCCAGCAGCAGGTGGACTAGCGGGAGATCCTACAATGAGCAGTTCTTC. It codes for CASSRWTSGRSYNEQFF. The rearrangement uses TRBV5-6 and TRBJ2-1; 13 nucleotides agree with TRBD2. Germline CDR1 is SGHDT and CDR2 is YYEEEE. V was pared by 4 bases and J by 1 base, with 5 bases of the junction left unmatched. CDR3 length: 17 residues.

The rearrangement uses TRBV6-6 and TRBJ2-5; D is ambiguous. CDR3 length: 14 residues. Per the germline V gene, CDR1 is MNHNY and CDR2 is SVGAGI (reference sequence). The V and J ends lost 7 bases and 4 bases respectively, with 16 bases between them. This CDR3 is CASTGHRAAETQYF. CDR3 sequence (DNA): TGTGCCAGCACCGGGCATAGAGCCGCAGAGACCCAGTACTTC.

The chain has TRBV11-3 and TRBJ2-7; the D gene is possibly TRBD1 (6 bases). The CDR3 totals 14 residues. Trimming stripped 5 bases from V and 6 bases from J, with 17 bases between. The germline V gene has CDR1 SGHNT and CDR2 YENEEA. CDR3 loop: CASSPGTMLREQYF. CDR3 bases: TGTGCCAGCAGCCCGGGGACAATGTTGCGCGAGCAGTACTTC.